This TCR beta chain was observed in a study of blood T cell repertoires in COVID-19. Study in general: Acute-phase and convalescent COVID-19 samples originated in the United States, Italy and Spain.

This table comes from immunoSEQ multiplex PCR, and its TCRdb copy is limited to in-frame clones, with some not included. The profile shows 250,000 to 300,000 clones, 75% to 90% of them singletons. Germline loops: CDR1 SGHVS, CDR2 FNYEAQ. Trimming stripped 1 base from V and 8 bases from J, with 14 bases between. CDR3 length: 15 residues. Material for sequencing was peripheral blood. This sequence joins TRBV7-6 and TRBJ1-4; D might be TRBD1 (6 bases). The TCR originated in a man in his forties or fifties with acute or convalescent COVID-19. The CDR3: CASSLVGSGEEKLFF. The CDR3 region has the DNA TGTGCCAGCAGCTTAGTGGGGTCAGGGGAGGAAAAACTGTTTTTT.